This T cell receptor (beta chain) was recovered during a study of OX40 agonist ivuxolimab in advanced cancers. As for the study more broadly: Ivuxolimab was a fully human IgG2 agonistic monoclonal antibody targeting the costimulatory receptor OX40 (CD134). The paper describes the monotherapy dose-escalation part (N of about 54 patients) of the phase I trial of ivuxolimab. Intravenous ivuxolimab was administered to patients every 2 weeks at six dose levels: 0.01, 0.1, 0.3, 1.5, 3 and 10 mg/kg. The dose-escalation cohort was over 70% male with a mean age of around 62 years, ranging from roughly 20 to 85. Partial responses occurred in three dose-escalation patients, of whom one had hepatocellular carcinoma and two had cutaneous melanoma. The point of sequencing TCRbeta in the periphery was to test whether ivuxolimab changed TCR sequence diversity and drove clonal T-cell expansion. Prior anti-PD-1, anti-PD-L1 or anti-CTLA-4 therapy was permitted, and roughly two fifths of dose-escalation patients had received checkpoint inhibitors. Of the roughly 52 dose-escalation patients, hepatocellular carcinoma was present in about 20, melanoma in approximately 15, renal cell carcinoma in 9 and head and neck cancer in 9. Study-wide conclusions, independent of this receptor: Which antigens the clonally expanded peripheral T cells were specific for was not determined. At doses of 0.1 to 3.0 mg/kg, clonal expansion of both CD4+ and CD8+ T cells in blood was seen between baseline and week 6. In partial responders in the 0.1-3.0 mg/kg groups, normalized peripheral clonal expansion was found to be among the lowest, especially among CD8+ T cells. Low levels of normalized T-cell clonal expansion were also shown by some nonresponding patients. On average, CD8+ T cells showed more expanded clones than CD4+ T cells after ivuxolimab.

The trial excluded patients who had a history of autoimmune disease or who were on systemic immunosuppression. Peripheral blood for TCR sequencing was collected from all dose cohorts at baseline, on cycle 4 day 1, and on cycle 7 day 1. Samples came from an open-label, multicenter, first-in-human phase I dose-escalation trial of ivuxolimab. Adults with locally advanced or metastatic melanoma, renal cell carcinoma, hepatocellular carcinoma or head and neck squamous cell carcinoma were enrolled in the trial. Before TCR sequencing, CD4+ and CD8+ T cells were separately sorted from peripheral blood. Regarding this clone: Its binding antigen is unknown. No much larger clonotype is one base removed from it; base qualities were not supplied.

Trimming takes 8 bases off V and 4 bases off J; junction bases not matched to a gene: 9. CDR1 and CDR2, looked up from the germline V gene, are MDHEN and SYDVKM. The CDR3 runs 14 residues from the cysteine to the phenylalanine. Only the CDR3 region is kept as DNA, spanning 42 bases read in frame from base 1. Genomic DNA was isolated from the sorted cells so that the TCRbeta CDR3 region could be sequenced. TCRbeta CDR3 regions were sequenced using the immunoSEQ Assay. What TCRdb holds here is the immuneACCESS table cut down to in-frame rearrangements. Part of the clones is not present; checked against another copy, under half of the missing clones reflect an unresolved V gene, and the others are unexplained. Within this sample are over 55,000 clones, with 84% of them counted one time only. Around 0.78% of the sample lies in the top ten.

The rearranged segments are TRBV28 and TRBJ2-3; 7 bases in the junction line up with TRBD1. Sequenced material: CD4+ or CD8+ T cells sorted from blood, taken in a trial of the OX40 agonist ivuxolimab. The receptor was isolated from an adult with an advanced solid tumor such as melanoma, head and neck, liver or kidney cancer. The DNA is TGTGCCAGCCGACTACAGGGGTTGTCAGATACGCAGTATTTT. It is translated as CASRLQGLSDTQYF.